One sample yielded the 32 T cell receptor beta chains listed below, sequenced in a study of cytomegalovirus exposure and HLA in healthy donors. PCR amplification relied on 60 Vbeta primers (plus 13 Jbeta primers). Sequencing used immunoSEQ multiplex PCR; TCRdb keeps in-frame clones, though not all of them. Of fewer than 200,000 clones listed, approximately 80% are singletons. The sequenced sample was PBMCs. The receptors derive from a woman aged 18-29 years in good health and CMV-seronegative.

The chain combines TRBV30 with TRBJ2-2; 9 bases agree with TRBD1. Germline loops: CDR1 GTSNPN, CDR2 SVGIG (reference sequence). The CDR3 sequence is 17 residues long. V lost 0 bases to trimming and J lost 9 bases; unmatched junction nucleotides: 14. The CDR3 DNA sequence: TGTGCCTGGAGTGTACGAAATTGGGGACAGGGTAACCGGGAGCTGTTTTTT. Its protein product is CAWSVRNWGQGNRELFF.

The chain has TRBV27 and TRBJ2-5; the match to TRBD2 covers 15 bases. The CDR3 spans 22 residues. V was clipped by 2 bases and J by 2 bases; unmatched bases: 18. The V gene's germline CDR1 is MNHEY and CDR2 SMNVEV (reference sequence). CDR3: CASSLVPPAPGLAGGQQETQYF. The DNA of the CDR3 is TGTGCCAGCAGTTTAGTACCGCCAGCCCCGGGACTAGCGGGAGGTCAACAAGAGACCCAGTACTTC.

The V call is TRBV10-3, the J call TRBJ2-1; 10 positions agree with TRBD2. This CDR3 has 17 amino acids. Germline assignment: CDR1 ENHRY and CDR2 SYGVKD. V dropped 3 bases and J dropped 4; count of bases not matched to a gene: 9. CDR3 nucleotides: TGTGCCATCAGTGAAGGACTAGCGGAGACCTTATACAATGAGCAGTTCTTC. Its protein product is CAISEGLAETLYNEQFF.

This clone appeared a single time. The chain has TRBV2 and TRBJ2-2, with 7 bases matching TRBD1. The CDR3 length is 16 residues. The junction had 8 bases not matched to a gene; V was cut back by 3 bases and J by 4 bases. Germline loops: CDR1 SNHLY, CDR2 FYNNEI. CDR3 DNA: TGTGCCAGCAGTGAGCTGATCGACAGGGCCACCGGGGAGCTGTTTTTT. The encoded protein is CASSELIDRATGELFF. The full variable domain, rest sourced from reference TRBV2 and TRBJ2-2, is EPEVTQTPSHQVTQMGQEVILRCVPISNHLYFYWYRQILGQKVEFLVSFYNNEISEKSEIFDDQFSVERPDGSNFTLKIRSTKLEDSAMYFCASSELIDRATGELFFGEGSRLTVL.

This clone was counted only a few times. The chain is built from TRBV7-8 and TRBJ1-1, with 8 bases fitting TRBD1. This CDR3 spans 15 amino acids. Germline CDR1 is SGHVS and CDR2 is FQNEAQ. Trimming at V came to 1 base and at J to 6 bases, leaving 7 bases not matched to a gene. The CDR3: CASSLGGTGNPEAFF. The CDR3 DNA reads as TGTGCCAGCAGCTTAGGCGGGACAGGAAATCCTGAAGCTTTCTTT.

This chain uses TRBV19 with TRBJ1-5; D unresolved. The germline V and J ends were trimmed by 7 bases and 4 bases, with 17 bases remaining between them. This CDR3 is built from 15 residues. Germline V gene data show CDR1 as LNHDA and CDR2 as SQIVND (reference sequence). Written as DNA, the CDR3 is TGTGCCAGTACCCCTACTGGAGGGAAGAATCAGCCCCAGCATTTT. Translating gives CASTPTGGKNQPQHF.

The gene calls are TRBV7-9 and TRBJ2-1; TRBD2 agrees at 10 bases. Trimming took 5 bases from V and 10 from J; bases not matched to a gene: 11. Germline values: CDR1 SEHNR, CDR2 FQNEAQ (reference sequence). The CDR3 spans 15 residues. CDR3 coding DNA: TGTGCCAGCAGCATTTATTCTAGCGGGAGCGTAGAGCAGTTCTTC. Translation: CASSIYSSGSVEQFF.

The J gene is TRBJ1-4, the V gene TRBV7-2; no clear D gene. The CDR3 covers 13 residues. V lost 0 bases, J lost 7 bases, and 6 bases lay in between. Germline CDR1 is SGHTA and CDR2 is FQGNSA. The DNA for the CDR3 is TGTGCCAGCAGCTTAGCCTACAGTGAAAAACTGTTTTTT. It encodes CASSLAYSEKLFF.

J is TRBJ1-5 and V is TRBV4-1; D remains unclear. V dropped 1 base and J dropped 5 bases, with 15 bases sitting between them. Germline assignment: CDR1 MGHRA and CDR2 YSYEKL. CDR3 length equals 16 residues. This chain's CDR3 is CASSQARGERDQPQHF. The CDR3 DNA reads as TGCGCCAGCAGCCAAGCCCGCGGGGAGAGGGATCAGCCCCAGCATTTT.

This clone was seen just once. The gene calls are TRBV18 and TRBJ1-1; D not resolved. The CDR3 consists of 15 residues. Per the germline V gene, CDR1 is KGHSH and CDR2 is LQKENI. The V gene lost 0 bases and the J gene lost 3 bases, with 11 bases spanning the gap. This CDR3 is CASSPPRLVDTEAFF. DNA for the CDR3: TGTGCCAGCTCACCACCCCGGTTAGTAGACACTGAAGCTTTCTTT.

The chain carries TRBV27 and TRBJ1-4; weak D call: TRBD1 (6 bases). In germline, CDR1 is MNHEY, CDR2 SMNVEV (reference sequence). V shed 2 bases and J shed 5 bases, with 21 bases lying between them. There are 18 residues in the CDR3. The CDR3 coding sequence is TGTGCCAGCAGTTTAACTTGGGACAACGCTCGAGAAAATGAAAAACTGTTTTTT. Translated: CASSLTWDNARENEKLFF.

The genes are TRBV28 and TRBJ1-2; D possibly corresponds to TRBD1 (5 bases). V gave up 8 bases and J gave up 1 base, with 17 bases separating them. Germline V lookup: CDR1 MDHEN, CDR2 SYDVKM. This CDR3 region has 15 residues. The DNA for the CDR3 is TGTGCCAGCCAATCCCCCGGGGACTTTAACTATGGCTACACCTTC. Translated: CASQSPGDFNYGYTF.

Concerning this clone itself: Germline is not matched at one junction end, which may reflect a read error. The chain uses TRBV13 and TRBJ1-4; no reliable D call. This CDR3 has 16 residues. Germline-derived CDR1 and CDR2 are PRHDT and FYEKMQ (reference sequence). The CDR3 DNA is TGTGCCAGCAGCCTCGTCGGGAAGGGATCTAATAAAAAACTGTTTTTT. Its protein is CASSLVGKGSNKKLFF.

The V and J genes are TRBV2 and TRBJ1-5; 7 nucleotides align to TRBD1. Germline CDR1 and CDR2: SNHLY and FYNNEI. This CDR3 comprises 14 residues. V shed 6 bases, J shed 3 bases, and the junction held 5 bases outside the gene matches. The CDR3 is CASRGQRYNQPQHF. The CDR3 DNA reads TGTGCCAGCAGGGGACAGAGGTACAATCAGCCCCAGCATTTT. Filled out from reference TRBV2 and TRBJ1-5, the complete variable domain reads EPEVTQTPSHQVTQMGQEVILRCVPISNHLYFYWYRQILGQKVEFLVSFYNNEISEKSEIFDDQFSVERPDGSNFTLKIRSTKLEDSAMYFCASRGQRYNQPQHFGDGTRLSIL.

This chain links TRBV7-2 with TRBJ2-5; D may be TRBD1 (6 bases). Trimming stripped 3 bases from V and 7 bases from J, with 12 bases between. The CDR3 covers 13 residues. Germline lookup yields CDR1 SGHTA and CDR2 FQGNSA. The CDR3 is CASSFGQFGTQYF. In DNA, the CDR3 is TGTGCCAGCAGCTTCGGACAGTTCGGGACCCAGTACTTC.

This chain joins TRBV12-5 and TRBJ1-1, with no clear D. The V gene's germline CDR1 is LGHNT and CDR2 FRNRAP. The V end lost 6 bases, the J end lost 0 bases, and 5 bases lay between the germline ends. There are 12 residues in the CDR3. CDR3 protein: CASGNMNTEAFF. The CDR3 DNA is TGTGCTAGTGGCAACATGAACACTGAAGCTTTCTTT.

As to this clone: The identical CDR3 is also encoded by other nucleotide sequences in the sample. The genes are TRBV28 and TRBJ1-1; D may be TRBD1 (6 bases). From germline, CDR1 is MDHEN and CDR2 SYDVKM. This CDR3 comprises 13 residues. The ends were cut back, 7 bases at V and 4 bases at J, with 13 bases in the middle. CDR3 sequence reads: CASTLRQATEAFF. The DNA of the CDR3 is TGTGCCAGCACCCTAAGACAGGCCACTGAAGCTTTCTTT.

A word on this clone: This same CDR3 is encoded by further DNA sequences in the sample. This sequence joins TRBV13 and TRBJ2-7; tentative D call: TRBD2 (6 bases). Germline lookup yields CDR1 PRHDT and CDR2 FYEKMQ (reference sequence). The CDR3 spans 15 residues. V was pared by 4 bases and J by 1 base, with 14 bases between. The CDR3 DNA follows: TGTGCCAGCAGCTGGGGACTGGCGGGTTCCTACGAGCAGTACTTC. Residues: CASSWGLAGSYEQYF.

V and J are TRBV28 and TRBJ2-1; maybe TRBD2 (5 bases). Trimming took off 3 bases at V and 7 bases at J, with 10 bases between the two ends. In germline, CDR1 is MDHEN, CDR2 SYDVKM. The CDR3 covers 13 residues. The CDR3 spells CASSFEGFNEQFF. The CDR3 DNA reads as TGTGCCAGCAGTTTTGAGGGATTTAATGAGCAGTTCTTC.

This clone was seen a handful of times. The chain joins TRBV6-5 to TRBJ1-5; 8 nucleotides match TRBD1. With 5 bases clipped from V and 10 bases from J, the junction kept 7 bases outside the gene matches. From germline, CDR1 is MNHEY and CDR2 SVGAGI. The CDR3 contains 13 residues. The CDR3 region is CASSDRGKGPQHF. The CDR3 coding sequence is TGTGCCAGCAGTGACAGGGGAAAGGGACCCCAGCATTTT.

V is TRBV5-8 and J is TRBJ2-2; the D is unclear. Germline CDR1 is SGHTS and CDR2 is YDEGEE. There are 11 residues in the CDR3. The V end was cut by 3 bases, the J end by 7 bases, with 4 bases between. The CDR3 sequence is CASSYYGELFF. The CDR3 nucleotides read TGTGCCAGCAGCTACTACGGGGAGCTGTTTTTT.

The chain has TRBV5-1 and TRBJ1-1; D may be TRBD1 (5 bases). Deletions cut 4 bases from V and 1 base from J, with 14 bases between. The germline CDR1 and CDR2 sequences are SGHRS and YFSETQ. This CDR3 comprises 15 residues. CDR3 region: CASSGARNGNTEAFF. CDR3 in DNA: TGCGCCAGCAGCGGGGCCCGGAATGGGAACACTGAAGCTTTCTTT.

The V and J genes are TRBV2 and TRBJ1-3; no clear D gene. This CDR3 is built from 14 residues. The germline CDR1 and CDR2 sequences are SNHLY and FYNNEI. Trimming took off 2 bases at V and 3 bases at J, with 8 bases between the two ends. CDR3 bases: TGTGCCAGCAGTGAACGACCTAGTGGAAACACCATATATTTT. Translating gives CASSERPSGNTIYF.

The chain couples TRBV27 to TRBJ2-7; 10 bases line up with TRBD2. The CDR3 is 18 residues long. The V gene's germline CDR1 is MNHEY and CDR2 SMNVEV (reference sequence). V was clipped by 7 bases and J by 2 bases; unmatched bases: 17. The CDR3 DNA is TGTGCCAGCACCAGGACTAGCGGCGGTAAGGGCTCTACCTACGAGCAGTACTTC. This sequence encodes CASTRTSGGKGSTYEQYF.

The chain is built from TRBV5-1 and TRBJ2-3, with TRBD1 as a possible D gene (6 bases). Per germline, CDR1 SGHRS and CDR2 YFSETQ. The CDR3 runs to 14 residues. V was trimmed by 6 bases and J by 0 bases, leaving 11 bases between them. In nucleotides, the CDR3 is TGCGCCAGCATGCGGACAGCTAGCACAGATACGCAGTATTTT. Translating gives CASMRTASTDTQYF.

The rearrangement joins TRBV28 to TRBJ2-5; TRBD2 is a possible D gene (5 bases). From germline, CDR1 is MDHEN and CDR2 SYDVKM. The CDR3 has 15 amino acids. Trimming removed 6 bases from V and 2 bases from J, with 16 bases in between. The CDR3 protein is CASRFQRILQETQYF. CDR3 DNA sequence: TGTGCCAGCAGATTCCAGCGGATACTACAAGAGACCCAGTACTTC.

V usage is TRBV10-3 and J usage is TRBJ2-2; 8 bases are a match to TRBD2. Germline values: CDR1 ENHRY, CDR2 SYGVKD. The CDR3 extends over 15 amino acids. With 6 bases clipped from V and 1 base from J, the junction kept 4 bases outside the gene matches. The DNA for the CDR3 is TGTGCCATCAGGCCGGGACTAGGGAACACCGGGGAGCTGTTTTTT. Translated, it gives CAIRPGLGNTGELFF.

This chain joins TRBV9 and TRBJ2-1; 7 bases agree with TRBD1. Per the germline V gene, CDR1 is SGDLS and CDR2 is YYNGEE. The CDR3 is 16 amino acids. Trimming cost V 0 bases and J 5 bases; bases outside gene matches: 8. In DNA, the CDR3 is TGTGCCAGCAGCGTAGTAAGTCAGGGGGTCGACAATGAGCAGTTCTTC. The encoded protein is CASSVVSQGVDNEQFF.

The rearrangement links TRBV2 to TRBJ2-1, with 9 positions matching TRBD2. This CDR3 is built from 16 residues. Germline CDR1 SNHLY, CDR2 FYNNEI. With 6 bases clipped from V and 0 bases from J, the junction kept 6 bases outside the gene matches. Written as DNA, the CDR3 is TGTGCCAGCAGGAGACTAGCGGTGAGCTCCTACAATGAGCAGTTCTTC. As protein: CASRRLAVSSYNEQFF.

This CDR3 is CASSDEGGPGSGANVLTF. CDR3 nucleotides: TGTGCCAGCAGTGACGAGGGGGGGCCAGGCTCTGGGGCCAACGTCCTGACTTTC. The V and J genes are TRBV6-1 and TRBJ2-6, with D possibly being TRBD2 (7 bases). V was cut by 3 bases and J by 0 bases, with 15 bases left in between. The CDR3 contains 18 residues. Germline lookup yields CDR1 MNHNS and CDR2 SASEGT.

The genes are TRBV5-6 and TRBJ2-3; 9 bases align to TRBD2. This CDR3 is 19 amino acids long. Germline values: CDR1 SGHDT, CDR2 YYEEEE. The ends lost 0 bases at V and 0 bases at J; junction bases unmatched: 11. CDR3 sequence: CASSLVAASGTSSTDTQYF. DNA of the CDR3: TGTGCCAGCAGCTTGGTGGCTGCTAGCGGGACCTCTAGCACAGATACGCAGTATTTT. The full variable domain, completed using reference TRBV5-6 and TRBJ2-3, is DAGVTQSPTHLIKTRGQQVTLRCSPKSGHDTVSWYQQALGQGPQFIFQYYEEEERQRGNFPDRFSGHQFPNYSSELNVNALLLGDSALYLCASSLVAASGTSSTDTQYFGPGTRLTVL.

The chain combines TRBV30 with TRBJ1-6; 8 nucleotides align to TRBD1. V dropped 5 bases and J dropped 10; count of bases not matched to a gene: 4. The germline V gene encodes CDR1 GTSNPN and CDR2 SVGIG (reference sequence). The CDR3 sequence is 12 residues long. The CDR3 nucleotides read TGTGCCTGGGGACAGGGATCCTCACCCCTCCACTTT. As protein: CAWGQGSSPLHF.